The 18 T cell receptor beta chains below were found in one sample sequenced in a study of blood T cell repertoires in COVID-19. Profiling relied on immunoSEQ multiplex PCR, and the TCRdb table lists in-frame clones only, not all of them. Among around 200,000 clones listed, 80% to 85% were seen once. Sequencing was done on a sample of peripheral blood. Source of these receptors: a human donor with acute or convalescent COVID-19. The donor label of this sample is uncertain.

The CDR3 DNA sequence: TGTGCCAGCAGCTCTTCGGGACAGGGGGCGAGGACTGAAGCTTTCTTT. Its translation: CASSSSGQGARTEAFF. The rearrangement joins TRBV7-3 to TRBJ1-1; 12 positions agree with TRBD1. This CDR3 has 16 residues. Germline loops: CDR1 SGHTA, CDR2 FQGTGA. Trimming removed 4 bases from V and 5 bases from J; junction bases left unmatched: 8.

J is TRBJ1-3 and V is TRBV25-1; D not certain. CDR1 and CDR2 from the germline V gene are MGHDK and SYGVNS. CDR3 length: 16 residues. V lost 5 bases and J 2 bases, leaving 16 bases between the germline ends. The CDR3 coding sequence is TGTGCCAGCAGTTCTGGCAGGCAGTGGGCTGGAAACACCATATATTTT. Protein: CASSSGRQWAGNTIYF.

The CDR3 reads CASRGTVLNEKLFF. In DNA form, the CDR3 reads TGTGCCAGCAGAGGGACAGTTCTTAATGAAAAACTGTTTTTT. V usage is TRBV2 and J usage is TRBJ1-4, with 7 bases lining up with TRBD1. The J segment lost 4 bases and the V segment lost 6 bases, leaving 5 bases of the junction unmatched. This CDR3 contains 14 residues. Germline CDR1 is SNHLY and CDR2 is FYNNEI.

The chain is built from TRBV5-4 and TRBJ2-3; the match to TRBD2 covers 12 bases. V shed 1 base and J 3 bases; nucleotides not matched to a gene: 3. The CDR3 has 16 amino acids. Germline values: CDR1 SGHNT, CDR2 YYREEE (reference sequence). CDR3 sequence: CASSLLAGGGTDTQYF. Written as DNA, the CDR3 is TGTGCCAGCAGCTTGCTAGCGGGAGGGGGGACAGATACGCAGTATTTT.

The chain has TRBV7-8 and TRBJ1-1; TRBD1 might be the D (6 bases). Germline V gives CDR1 SGHVS, CDR2 FQNEAQ. Trimming pared 5 bases from V and 4 bases from J, leaving 17 bases between. The CDR3 contains 15 residues. CDR3 amino acids: CASSHREIGTTEAFF. The CDR3 DNA is TGTGCCAGCAGCCACAGGGAAATAGGGACCACTGAAGCTTTCTTT.

The chain links TRBV5-1 to TRBJ1-4; 7 nucleotides line up with TRBD1. CDR3 length: 17 amino acids. CDR1 is SGHRS and CDR2 is YFSETQ in the germline V gene. J was trimmed by 1 base and V by 0 bases; bases with no gene match: 6. The CDR3 sequence is CASSLGQGMGTNEKLFF. CDR3 DNA sequence: TGCGCCAGCAGCTTGGGACAGGGCATGGGAACTAATGAAAAACTGTTTTTT.

This clone was detected once. The V gene is TRBV18, the J gene TRBJ2-7, with 11 bases identical to TRBD2. Germline assignment: CDR1 KGHSH and CDR2 LQKENI. V shed 6 bases and J 5 bases; nucleotides not matched to a gene: 9. The CDR3 sequence is 15 residues long. CDR3 loop: CASSARLAGLDEQYF. CDR3 nucleotides: TGTGCCAGCTCTGCCCGACTAGCGGGATTAGACGAGCAGTACTTC.

This clone was counted once. V is TRBV7-2 and J is TRBJ2-7, with 7 nucleotides matching TRBD2. The CDR3 is 16 amino acids. Trimming at V came to 5 bases and at J to 1 base, leaving 11 bases not matched to a gene. CDR1 and CDR2 (germline): SGHTA, FQGNSA. DNA of the CDR3: TGTGCCAGCAGCCTGGGACGCGGGAGTCCTTCCTACGAGCAGTACTTC. Protein product: CASSLGRGSPSYEQYF.

The chain has TRBV7-3 and TRBJ2-7; 7 bases agree with TRBD2. Germline CDR1 is SGHTA and CDR2 is FQGTGA. The CDR3 contains 13 residues. The V and J ends lost 5 bases and 5 bases, in that order; junction bases with no gene match: 6. The CDR3 spells CASSKSGGDEQYF. In nucleotides, the CDR3 is TGTGCCAGCAGCAAATCGGGAGGCGACGAGCAGTACTTC.

This sequence joins TRBV5-8 and TRBJ1-3; no clear D. Germline loops: CDR1 SGHTS, CDR2 YDEGEE. The CDR3 runs to 15 residues. V was trimmed by 5 bases and J by 0 bases, leaving 12 bases between them. This CDR3 reads CASRPRGNSGNTIYF. DNA for the CDR3: TGTGCCAGCAGACCACGGGGAAACTCTGGAAACACCATATATTTT.

The CDR3 loop reads CASNRIGEKLFF. In DNA form, the CDR3 reads TGTGCCAGTAACAGGATTGGGGAAAAACTGTTTTTT. The chain recombines TRBV19 with TRBJ1-4, with D maybe TRBD1 (5 bases). V lost 7 bases and J 8 bases, leaving 11 bases between the germline ends. From germline, CDR1 is LNHDA and CDR2 SQIVND (reference sequence). The CDR3 spans 12 residues.

This chain links TRBV19 with TRBJ1-5; D not certain. CDR3 size: 16 residues. Trimming shortened V by 0 bases and J by 1 base, and 10 bases separated the two germline ends. Germline V gene data show CDR1 as LNHDA and CDR2 as SQIVND (reference sequence). CDR3 in DNA: TGTGCCAGTAGTATAGATCTGGCAGGAAGCAATCAGCCCCAGCATTTT. It encodes CASSIDLAGSNQPQHF.

This chain joins TRBV19 and TRBJ2-1; 12 nucleotides agree with TRBD2. Trimming cost V 3 bases and J 8 bases; bases outside gene matches: 8. The CDR3 runs to 16 residues. The germline V gene has CDR1 LNHDA and CDR2 SQIVND (reference sequence). The CDR3 protein is CASSISLAGGRDEQFF. The DNA for the CDR3 is TGTGCCAGTAGTATTTCCCTAGCGGGGGGGCGGGATGAGCAGTTCTTC.

This clone came up once. The J gene is TRBJ2-7, the V gene TRBV19; a possible D gene is TRBD2 (5 bases). With 7 bases removed from V and 0 bases from J, the gap between germline ends came to 10 bases. CDR1 is LNHDA, CDR2 SQIVND, per germline (reference sequence). The CDR3 consists of 13 residues. The CDR3 spells CASTPRGSYEQYF. DNA for the CDR3: TGTGCCAGTACCCCTCGGGGCTCCTACGAGCAGTACTTC.

The rearrangement uses TRBV6-6 and TRBJ1-5; tentative D call: TRBD1 (6 bases). Trimming stripped 6 bases from V and 0 bases from J, with 12 bases between. The CDR3 is made up of 15 amino acids. CDR1 MNHNY and CDR2 SVGAGI come from the germline V gene (reference sequence). As DNA, the CDR3 is TGTGCCAGCAGCCTACAGGGACCTAGCAATCAGCCCCAGCATTTT. This gives the protein CASSLQGPSNQPQHF.

V usage is TRBV2 and J usage is TRBJ2-1, with 7 bases that match TRBD2. The germline V gene encodes CDR1 SNHLY and CDR2 FYNNEI. Trimming at V came to 8 bases and at J to 8 bases, leaving 18 bases not matched to a gene. The CDR3 extends over 16 amino acids. CDR3 in DNA: TGTGCCAGCTCTAAGGATGCCGGGGGGACTGCTTATGAGCAGTTCTTC. Protein: CASSKDAGGTAYEQFF.

V gene TRBV2 combines with J gene TRBJ1-4; 10 bases align to TRBD1. The germline V gene encodes CDR1 SNHLY and CDR2 FYNNEI. The CDR3 has 14 amino acids. The V gene end was trimmed by 8 bases and the J gene end by 11 bases; junction bases not matched to a gene: 11. In nucleotides, the CDR3 is TGTGCCAGCGACCTAGACAGGGGGCAACGGAAACTGTTTTTT. Protein sequence: CASDLDRGQRKLFF.

The rearrangement uses TRBV11-2 and TRBJ2-3; the match to TRBD2 covers 9 bases. Germline values: CDR1 SGHAT, CDR2 FQNNGV. There are 16 residues in the CDR3. V dropped 5 bases and J dropped 2; count of bases not matched to a gene: 8. CDR3 sequence (DNA): TGTGCCAGCAGCCCGGCTCGCGGGAGGGTCACAGATACGCAGTATTTT. This translates into CASSPARGRVTDTQYF. The full variable domain, rest sourced from reference TRBV11-2 and TRBJ2-3, is EAGVAQSPRYKIIEKRQSVAFWCNPISGHATLYWYQQILGQGPKLLIQFQNNGVVDDSQLPKDRFSAERLKGVDSTLKIQPAKLEDSAVYLCASSPARGRVTDTQYFGPGTRLTVL.